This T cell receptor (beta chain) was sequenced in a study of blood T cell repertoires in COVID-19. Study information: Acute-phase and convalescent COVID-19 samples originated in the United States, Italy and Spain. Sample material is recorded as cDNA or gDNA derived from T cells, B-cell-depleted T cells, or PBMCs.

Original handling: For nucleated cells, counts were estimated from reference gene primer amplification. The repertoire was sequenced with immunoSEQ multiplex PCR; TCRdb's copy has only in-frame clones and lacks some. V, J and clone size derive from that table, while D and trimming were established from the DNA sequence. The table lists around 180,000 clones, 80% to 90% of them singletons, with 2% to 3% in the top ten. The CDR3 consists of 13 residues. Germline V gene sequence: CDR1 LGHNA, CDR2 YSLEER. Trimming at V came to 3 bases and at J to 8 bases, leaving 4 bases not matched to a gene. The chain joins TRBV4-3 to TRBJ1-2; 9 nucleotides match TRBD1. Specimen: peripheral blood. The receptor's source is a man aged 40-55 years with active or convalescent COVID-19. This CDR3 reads CASSHGTGNGYTF. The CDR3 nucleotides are TGCGCCAGCAGCCACGGGACAGGGAACGGCTACACCTTC.